This T cell receptor beta chain emerged from a study of OX40 agonist ivuxolimab in advanced cancers. Trimming shortened V by 2 bases and J by 8 bases, and 13 bases separated the two germline ends. This CDR3 is built from 14 residues. Germline loops: CDR1 MRHNA, CDR2 SNTAGT. Data came from immunoSEQ multiplex PCR; TCRdb stores just in-frame clones and leaves some out. The profile shows some 80,000 clones, 85% to 90% of them singletons. The chain combines TRBV6-4 with TRBJ1-5; D possibly corresponds to TRBD1 (6 bases). The source is an adult with an advanced solid tumor such as melanoma, head and neck, liver or kidney cancer. Sample: CD4+ or CD8+ T cells sorted from blood, taken in a trial of the OX40 agonist ivuxolimab. The CDR3 region is CASSDGRGYKPQHF. CDR3 DNA sequence: TGTGCCAGCAGTGACGGGAGGGGGTATAAGCCCCAGCATTTT.